The 30 T cell receptor beta chains below were found in one sample sequenced in a study of cytomegalovirus exposure and HLA in healthy donors. With 60 Vbeta and 13 Jbeta primers, the PCR was carried out. Produced via immunoSEQ multiplex PCR; TCRdb's table is partial and in-frame only. The sample has 150,000 to 200,000 clones, approximately 85% seen once. The sample comprised PBMCs. Receptors were obtained from a girl aged 5-17 years in good health and CMV-seropositive.

The chain is built from TRBV2 and TRBJ1-3; D may be TRBD1 (5 bases). The V end lost 5 bases, the J end lost 5 bases, and 16 bases lay between the germline ends. Germline lookup yields CDR1 SNHLY and CDR2 FYNNEI. The CDR3 has 15 amino acids. CDR3 sequence (DNA): TGTGCCAGCAGTCCTCGAAGGGGTCGTAGAAACACCATATATTTT. This translates into CASSPRRGRRNTIYF. The whole variable domain, remainder taken from reference TRBV2 and TRBJ1-3, is EPEVTQTPSHQVTQMGQEVILRCVPISNHLYFYWYRQILGQKVEFLVSFYNNEISEKSEIFDDQFSVERPDGSNFTLKIRSTKLEDSAMYFCASSPRRGRRNTIYFGEGSWLTVV.

The genes are TRBV25-1 and TRBJ1-2; D gene unclear. Germline V CDR1 and CDR2: MGHDK, SYGVNS. This CDR3 is 10 amino acids long. Trimming cost V 7 bases and J 8 bases, with 8 bases left between them. CDR3 nucleotides: TGTGCCAGCAAGGGAGGAGGCTACACCTTC. Translating gives CASKGGGYTF.

The genes are TRBV30 and TRBJ1-2; D remains ambiguous. CDR1 is GTSNPN, CDR2 SVGIG, per germline (reference sequence). V dropped 2 bases and J dropped 3 bases, with 7 bases sitting between them. This CDR3 contains 12 residues. CDR3 region: CAWSLTDYGYTF. Here the CDR3 DNA reads TGTGCCTGGAGTCTGACTGACTATGGCTACACCTTC. The entire variable domain, with the rest obtained from reference TRBV30 and TRBJ1-2, is as follows: SQTIHQWPATLVQPVGSPLSLECTVEGTSNPNLYWYRQAAGRGLQLLFYSVGIGQISSEVPQNLSASRPQDRQFILSSKKLLLSDSGFYLCAWSLTDYGYTFGSGTRLTVV.

The gene calls are TRBV6-5 and TRBJ1-1; TRBD1 might be the D (6 bases). The ends were cut back, 6 bases at V and 4 bases at J, with 12 bases in the middle. The CDR3 spans 13 residues. The germline V gene encodes CDR1 MNHEY and CDR2 SVGAGI. The CDR3 is CASSQGMGTEAFF. In nucleotides, the CDR3 is TGTGCCAGCAGCCAGGGGATGGGCACTGAAGCTTTCTTT.

V is TRBV5-1 and J is TRBJ1-1, with D hard to call. CDR3 length: 16 residues. Trimming pared 3 bases from V and 1 base from J, leaving 16 bases between. Germline CDR1 and CDR2: SGHRS and YFSETQ. In DNA, the CDR3 is TGCGCCAGCAGCTATTTGGCGTCCACAGAGAACACTGAAGCTTTCTTT. Its protein is CASSYLASTENTEAFF.

V is TRBV12-5 and J is TRBJ2-2, with a tentative D call TRBD2 (7 bases). Germline V gene sequence: CDR1 LGHNT, CDR2 FRNRAP. The CDR3 runs to 14 residues. The V end lost 6 bases, the J end lost 6 bases, and 14 bases lay between the germline ends. The CDR3 sequence: CASGDRGAPGELFF. In DNA form, the CDR3 reads TGTGCTAGTGGAGACCGGGGGGCGCCCGGGGAGCTGTTTTTT.

The genes are TRBV7-9 and TRBJ2-2, with D possibly being TRBD2 (6 bases). Germline V gene data show CDR1 as SEHNR and CDR2 as FQNEAQ (reference sequence). V was pared by 5 bases and J by 3 bases, with 10 bases between. The CDR3 extends over 14 amino acids. CDR3 coding DNA: TGTGCCAGCAGCCTCGGGACTGACACCGGGGAGCTGTTTTTT. Its protein product is CASSLGTDTGELFF.

This clone was seen a single time. V gene TRBV18 combines with J gene TRBJ1-2, with 12 nucleotides matching TRBD1. V dropped 2 bases and J dropped 5; count of bases not matched to a gene: 3. The CDR3 spans 15 residues. Germline V gene lookup returns CDR1 KGHSH and CDR2 LQKENI. The DNA of the CDR3 is TGTGCCAGCTCACCATCGGGACAGGGGGCTTATGGCTACACCTTC. Translating gives CASSPSGQGAYGYTF.

The rearrangement uses TRBV11-2 and TRBJ1-5, with D perhaps TRBD1 (5 bases). Germline CDR1 SGHAT, CDR2 FQNNGV. The germline V and J ends were trimmed by 1 base and 0 bases, with 10 bases remaining between them. The CDR3 runs 16 residues. The CDR3 protein is CASSLATAYSNQPQHF. CDR3 sequence (DNA): TGTGCCAGCAGCTTAGCGACAGCGTATAGCAATCAGCCCCAGCATTTT. Full variable domain (outside the CDR3, taken from reference TRBV11-2 and TRBJ1-5): EAGVAQSPRYKIIEKRQSVAFWCNPISGHATLYWYQQILGQGPKLLIQFQNNGVVDDSQLPKDRFSAERLKGVDSTLKIQPAKLEDSAVYLCASSLATAYSNQPQHFGDGTRLSIL.

This chain connects TRBV5-1 to TRBJ1-1; the match to TRBD1 covers 7 bases. After removal of 7 bases from V and 4 bases from J, the junction contained 10 bases not matched to a gene. The CDR3 contains 14 residues. The germline CDR1 and CDR2 sequences are SGHRS and YFSETQ. For the CDR3, the DNA is TGCGCCAGCGGACCGGGACAGCACGTCACTGAAGCTTTCTTT. Its protein is CASGPGQHVTEAFF.

The rearrangement links TRBV11-3 to TRBJ1-1; 7 nucleotides agree with TRBD1. CDR1 and CDR2 from the germline V gene are SGHNT and YENEEA. Germline trimming cut 5 bases from V and 3 bases from J; bases unmatched to any gene: 9. CDR3 length: 15 amino acids. The CDR3 protein is CASSARQGGYTEAFF. The CDR3 DNA reads TGTGCCAGCAGCGCACGGCAGGGGGGCTACACTGAAGCTTTCTTT.

The V call is TRBV27, the J call TRBJ1-2; D possibly corresponds to TRBD1 (5 bases). Looked up from germline, CDR1 is MNHEY and CDR2 is SMNVEV (reference sequence). V was pared by 0 bases and J by 0 bases, with 14 bases between. There are 17 residues in the CDR3. CDR3 DNA: TGTGCCAGCAGTTTATCCTTAGGGGCAGCTACTAACTATGGCTACACCTTC. It codes for CASSLSLGAATNYGYTF.

This chain joins TRBV4-1 and TRBJ1-1; a weak D match, TRBD1 (5 bases). Germline V CDR1 and CDR2: MGHRA, YSYEKL. CDR3 length equals 15 residues. Trimming took 3 bases from V and 2 from J, leaving 13 bases between them. The CDR3 loop reads CASSHEGRGNTEAFF. The CDR3 nucleotides read TGCGCCAGCAGCCACGAAGGGAGGGGAAACACTGAAGCTTTCTTT.

The rearrangement links TRBV4-1 to TRBJ1-2; D not certain. Trimming took 5 bases from V and 8 from J, leaving 18 bases between them. The CDR3 extends over 14 amino acids. Per the germline V gene, CDR1 is MGHRA and CDR2 is YSYEKL. The CDR3 nucleotides read TGCGCCAGCAGCACCCCAGCACAGTACTGGGGCTACACCTTC. It is translated as CASSTPAQYWGYTF.

This chain joins TRBV7-9 and TRBJ1-1; D remains ambiguous. This CDR3 region has 13 residues. Per the germline V gene, CDR1 is SEHNR and CDR2 is FQNEAQ (reference sequence). Trimming cost V 4 bases and J 5 bases, with 11 bases left between them. CDR3: CASSSNSGTEAFF. The CDR3 DNA is TGTGCCAGCAGCTCCAACAGTGGGACTGAAGCTTTCTTT.

The chain links TRBV7-9 to TRBJ1-6, with D perhaps matching TRBD1 (6 bases). CDR1 and CDR2 from the germline V gene are SEHNR and FQNEAQ (reference sequence). The V end was cut by 6 bases, the J end by 0 bases, with 9 bases between. The CDR3 has 15 residues. The DNA for the CDR3 is TGTGCCAGCAGGACAGGAAGCTCCTATAATTCACCCCTCCACTTT. It specifies CASRTGSSYNSPLHF.

The chain is built from TRBV7-9 and TRBJ1-1; the D is unclear. Germline-derived CDR1 and CDR2 are SEHNR and FQNEAQ (reference sequence). V was pared by 2 bases and J by 6 bases, with 16 bases between. This CDR3 has 15 residues. The DNA for the CDR3 is TGTGCCAGCAGCTTAAACCGGCCGGGAAACTCTGAAGCTTTCTTT. Protein: CASSLNRPGNSEAFF.

The genes are TRBV12-5 and TRBJ2-1; 9 bases map to TRBD1. V dropped 2 bases and J dropped 3; count of bases not matched to a gene: 8. CDR1 and CDR2 from the germline V gene are LGHNT and FRNRAP. CDR3 size: 17 residues. CDR3 sequence: CASGLPRAGQGYNEQFF. CDR3 in DNA: TGTGCTAGTGGTTTGCCCAGAGCGGGACAGGGCTACAATGAGCAGTTCTTC.

This chain joins TRBV5-4 and TRBJ2-3; TRBD2 agrees at 10 bases. V lost 4 bases and J lost 2; bases outside the gene matches: 10. The length of the CDR3 is 17 residues. Germline assignment: CDR1 SGHNT and CDR2 YYREEE (reference sequence). The CDR3 DNA is TGTGCCAGCAGCGTAGTAGCGGGGGGCCGCCCCACAGATACGCAGTATTTT. Translation gives CASSVVAGGRPTDTQYF. The full variable domain, in which reference TRBV5-4 and TRBJ2-3 provide the parts outside the CDR3, is ETGVTQSPTHLIKTRGQQVTLRCSSQSGHNTVSWYQQALGQGPQFIFQYYREEENGRGNFPPRFSGLQFPNYSSELNVNALELDDSALYLCASSVVAGGRPTDTQYFGPGTRLTVL.

This clone was detected a few times. The rearrangement uses TRBV9 and TRBJ1-3, with 7 bases matching TRBD1. The germline V gene encodes CDR1 SGDLS and CDR2 YYNGEE. CDR3 length equals 16 residues. Trimming cost V 0 bases and J 0 bases; bases outside gene matches: 3. Here the CDR3 reads CASSVGGQSSGNTIYF. The CDR3 DNA reads as TGTGCCAGCAGCGTAGGGGGACAGAGCTCTGGAAACACCATATATTTT.

The count of this clone is one. The chain uses TRBV7-6 and TRBJ2-1; D possibly corresponds to TRBD1 (5 bases). V lost 1 base and J 5 bases, leaving 12 bases between the germline ends. The CDR3 has 15 residues. Germline CDR1 SGHVS, CDR2 FNYEAQ. CDR3 amino acids: CASSLDWLGDNEQFF. CDR3 DNA: TGTGCCAGCAGCTTAGATTGGCTAGGGGACAATGAGCAGTTCTTC.

This sequence joins TRBV2 and TRBJ2-4, with D tentatively TRBD1 (6 bases). Germline assignment: CDR1 SNHLY and CDR2 FYNNEI. V was shortened by 8 bases and J by 3 bases, with 14 bases between the two germline ends. This CDR3 contains 14 residues. The CDR3 DNA sequence: TGTGCCAGCGTCTCGCCAGGGGACAAAAACATTCAGTACTTC. It yields the protein CASVSPGDKNIQYF. Filled out from reference TRBV2 and TRBJ2-4, the complete variable domain reads EPEVTQTPSHQVTQMGQEVILRCVPISNHLYFYWYRQILGQKVEFLVSFYNNEISEKSEIFDDQFSVERPDGSNFTLKIRSTKLEDSAMYFCASVSPGDKNIQYFGAGTRLSVL.

The sample holds a few counts of this clone. J is TRBJ1-2 and V is TRBV5-1; weak D call: TRBD1 (5 bases). V was clipped by 4 bases and J by 0 bases, with 13 bases between them. CDR3 size: 15 residues. Per germline, CDR1 SGHRS and CDR2 YFSETQ. The CDR3 loop is CASSPGWGSNYGYTF. DNA for the CDR3: TGCGCCAGCAGCCCAGGGTGGGGCTCTAACTATGGCTACACCTTC.

V usage is TRBV27 and J usage is TRBJ1-1, with D possibly matching TRBD1 (6 bases). The CDR3 covers 13 residues. The V end was cut by 6 bases, the J end by 3 bases, with 11 bases between. CDR1 MNHEY and CDR2 SMNVEV come from the germline V gene (reference sequence). CDR3 sequence reads: CASSRKGDTEAFF. CDR3 bases: TGTGCCAGCAGCAGAAAGGGGGACACTGAAGCTTTCTTT.

The J gene is TRBJ1-4, the V gene TRBV27; a possible D gene is TRBD1 (6 bases). This CDR3 region has 15 residues. The V end was cut by 5 bases, the J end by 7 bases, with 17 bases between. Germline V CDR1 and CDR2: MNHEY, SMNVEV (reference sequence). The CDR3 nucleotides read TGTGCCAGCAGTAGAACCAGGGGATTGGGTGAAAAACTGTTTTTT. Residues: CASSRTRGLGEKLFF.

The rearrangement uses TRBV7-9 and TRBJ1-6; 7 bases align to TRBD1. Germline V lookup: CDR1 SEHNR, CDR2 FQNEAQ (reference sequence). The CDR3 is 16 residues long. V gave up 3 bases and J gave up 10 bases; unmatched junction bases: 12. The CDR3 here is CASSLTVEGAKSPLHF. CDR3 coding DNA: TGTGCCAGCAGCTTGACCGTAGAGGGGGCTAAATCACCCCTCCACTTT.

The chain has TRBV2 and TRBJ2-7; 8 bases line up with TRBD1. V shed 8 bases and J 0 bases; nucleotides not matched to a gene: 3. Germline CDR1 reads SNHLY; CDR2 reads FYNNEI. The length of the CDR3 is 13 residues. The CDR3 loop reads CASGGQGSYEQYF. The CDR3 bases are TGTGCCAGCGGAGGACAGGGCTCCTACGAGCAGTACTTC. The full variable domain, its missing parts supplied by reference TRBV2 and TRBJ2-7, is EPEVTQTPSHQVTQMGQEVILRCVPISNHLYFYWYRQILGQKVEFLVSFYNNEISEKSEIFDDQFSVERPDGSNFTLKIRSTKLEDSAMYFCASGGQGSYEQYFGPGTRLTVT.

This chain uses TRBV6-5 with TRBJ1-1; TRBD1 is a possible D gene (5 bases). Germline-derived CDR1 and CDR2 are MNHEY and SVGAGI. This CDR3 has 14 residues. V gave up 6 bases and J gave up 7 bases, with 18 bases separating them. CDR3 nucleotides: TGTGCCAGCAGCCAATACACAGGCAATTATGAAGCTTTCTTT. Residues: CASSQYTGNYEAFF.

The chain is built from TRBV30 and TRBJ2-6; no definite D call. This CDR3 region has 15 residues. The V gene lost 0 bases and the J gene lost 0 bases, with 6 bases spanning the gap. Germline V gene data show CDR1 as GTSNPN and CDR2 as SVGIG (reference sequence). The CDR3 is CAWSVEISGANVLTF. For the CDR3, the DNA is TGTGCCTGGAGTGTAGAGATCTCTGGGGCCAACGTCCTGACTTTC.

This clone was counted only a few times. DNA of the CDR3: TGTGCCAGCAGTTACGGGACAGGGTTCGAGCAGTACTTC. Its protein product is CASSYGTGFEQYF. V gene TRBV6-5 combines with J gene TRBJ2-7, with TRBD1 matching over 9 bases. V trimming: 2 bases; J trimming: 6 bases; junction bases outside the gene matches: 2. The germline V gene encodes CDR1 MNHEY and CDR2 SVGAGI. This CDR3 comprises 13 residues.